A few counts support the clone carrying this T cell receptor beta chain. What it binds is not known. The data were taken from a study of CXCR4 blockade with PD-1 therapy in pancreatic cancer. The CDR3 spans 17 residues. The V end lost 1 base, the J end lost 0 bases, and 10 bases lay between the germline ends. Germline assignment: CDR1 LGHNT and CDR2 FRNRAP. These archived tumors were resected from patients never given neoadjuvant therapy beforehand. TCRdb keeps only in-frame clones here, not all; method: immunoSEQ multiplex PCR. The table has fewer than 6,500 clones, 45% to 60% seen once. Study conclusions and caveats: Intratumoral clonality (mean around 0.13) exceeded healthy blood (over 0.045) but did not track survival. Only TCRbeta chains were sequenced here. Frequent tumor clones were encoded by many distinct rearrangements, suggesting shared antigens.

The chain employs TRBV12-5 and TRBJ1-6; D is unclear. Source material: tumor tissue. The sequence was obtained from a human donor with pancreatic ductal adenocarcinoma. The CDR3 coding sequence is TGTGCTAGTGGTTTGGGGACCTCGAGCTCCTATAATTCACCCCTCCACTTT. It encodes CASGLGTSSSYNSPLHF.